This T cell receptor beta chain was identified during a study of Ad26.COV2.S vaccination and SARS-CoV-2 variants. Study-wide context: Dosing was one shot or two shots 56 days apart.

With V trimmed by 2 bases and J by 5 bases, 7 bases remained unmatched. The CDR3 length is 14 residues. In germline, CDR1 is SGHRS, CDR2 YFSETQ. Noted treatment: around 19 received Ad26.COV2.S at low or high dose, single or two shots; several received placebo; per-sample allocation not given. Sample collection was performed on day 63 after the first vaccine or placebo injection. SARS-CoV-2 spike from the Wuhan strain was encoded by the vaccine, an Ad26 vector. Clones were sequenced by immunoSEQ multiplex PCR, and TCRdb holds only the in-frame ones, with some missing. The table lists a few hundred thousand clones, more than 75% of them singletons.

The genes are TRBV5-1 and TRBJ2-7, with 7 bases aligning to TRBD1. The clonotype was recovered from a person between 18 and 65 years old who received the Ad26.COV2.S COVID-19 vaccine or a placebo. This sample comprised peripheral blood, obtained in a trial of Ad26.COV2.S vaccine versus placebo. In nucleotides, the CDR3 is TGCGCCAGCAGCTTATCAGGGGGTATAGACGAGCAGTACTTC. It translates to CASSLSGGIDEQYF.